These 29 T cell receptor beta chains originate from one sample sequenced in a study of blood T cell dynamics during melanoma immunotherapy. TCRdb keeps only in-frame clones here, not all; method: immunoSEQ multiplex PCR. Among thousands of clones listed, about 90% were seen once. This sample's time point: pre-treatment baseline. Sequenced material: blood, taken from a patient treated with checkpoint blockade. Receptors were obtained from a human donor with melanoma.

The count of this clone is one. This chain joins TRBV30 and TRBJ2-7; D remains ambiguous. The germline V and J ends were trimmed by 3 bases and 0 bases, with 9 bases remaining between them. Germline V gives CDR1 GTSNPN, CDR2 SVGIG (reference sequence). CDR3 size: 13 residues. The CDR3 DNA sequence: TGTGCCTGGAGGACGGACGGCTCCTACGAGCAGTACTTC. Translating it yields CAWRTDGSYEQYF.

The rearrangement joins TRBV30 to TRBJ1-4; TRBD1 matches 7 bases. The germline V gene has CDR1 GTSNPN and CDR2 SVGIG (reference sequence). The V gene end was trimmed by 1 base and the J gene end by 6 bases; junction bases not matched to a gene: 2. The CDR3 spans 13 residues. The CDR3 nucleotides read TGTGCCTGGAGTGGGCAGGGGGATGAAAAACTGTTTTTT. Residues: CAWSGQGDEKLFF.

The gene calls are TRBV9 and TRBJ2-1; 10 bases match TRBD2. V gave up 4 bases and J gave up 9 bases; unmatched junction bases: 7. Germline assignment: CDR1 SGDLS and CDR2 YYNGEE. There are 14 residues in the CDR3. The CDR3 bases are TGTGCCAGCAGCTCGGGACTAGCGTGGGCTGAGCAGTTCTTC. Residues: CASSSGLAWAEQFF.

The gene calls are TRBV5-1 and TRBJ2-3; TRBD2 matches 7 bases. Germline V gene sequence: CDR1 SGHRS, CDR2 YFSETQ. V was pared by 3 bases and J by 2 bases, with 15 bases of the junction left unmatched. The CDR3 length is 18 residues. CDR3 sequence reads: CASSWTLAGGRPTDTQYF. For the CDR3, the DNA is TGCGCCAGCAGCTGGACCTTAGCGGGTGGGAGACCCACAGATACGCAGTATTTT.

CDR3 loop: CASSSNSGANVLTF. As DNA, the CDR3 is TGTGCCAGCAGCAGTAACTCTGGGGCCAACGTCCTGACTTTC. J is TRBJ2-6 and V is TRBV5-6, with D unclear. The CDR3 consists of 14 residues. The V and J ends lost 4 bases and 0 bases respectively, with 5 bases between them. The V gene's germline CDR1 is SGHDT and CDR2 YYEEEE.

The chain combines TRBV7-2 with TRBJ1-1, with 8 bases lining up with TRBD1. This CDR3 is built from 15 residues. CDR1 is SGHTA and CDR2 is FQGNSA in the germline V gene. V lost 4 bases to trimming and J lost 5 bases; unmatched junction nucleotides: 9. DNA of the CDR3: TGTGCCAGCAGCTCTTACGGACAGGGTGGAACTGAAGCTTTCTTT. It is translated as CASSSYGQGGTEAFF.

This sequence joins TRBV25-1 and TRBJ1-6; TRBD1 might be the D (5 bases). This CDR3 spans 15 amino acids. V lost 1 base and J lost 4, with 8 bases in between. Germline loops: CDR1 MGHDK, CDR2 SYGVNS. CDR3: CASSEWEGYNSPLHF. As DNA, the CDR3 is TGTGCCAGCAGTGAATGGGAGGGGTATAATTCACCCCTCCACTTT.

The sample holds a few counts of this clone. Here the CDR3 reads CASSTGQGGYYNSPLHF. The CDR3 nucleotides read TGTGCCAGTAGTACCGGACAGGGAGGGTATTATAATTCACCCCTCCACTTT. V usage is TRBV19 and J usage is TRBJ1-6; 8 bases fit TRBD1. V trimming: 4 bases; J trimming: 4 bases; junction bases outside the gene matches: 9. Germline CDR1 is LNHDA and CDR2 is SQIVND (reference sequence). CDR3 length: 17 residues.

V and J are TRBV4-2 and TRBJ2-7; D is possibly TRBD1 (6 bases). Germline loops: CDR1 LGHNA, CDR2 YNFKEQ. V was shortened by 1 base and J by 0 bases, with 10 bases between the two germline ends. The CDR3 is made up of 15 amino acids. The CDR3 protein is CASSQVEDSSYEQYF. The CDR3 DNA reads TGTGCCAGCAGCCAAGTTGAGGACAGCTCCTACGAGCAGTACTTC.

The chain employs TRBV7-6 and TRBJ2-1; D remains ambiguous. V lost 2 bases to trimming and J lost 5 bases, with 10 bases between them. CDR1 is SGHVS, CDR2 FNYEAQ, per germline. CDR3 length: 14 residues. This CDR3 is CASSLLAVNNEQFF. In nucleotides, the CDR3 is TGTGCCAGCAGCTTATTAGCTGTAAACAATGAGCAGTTCTTC.

As to this clone: Likely a read error: the CDR3 ends without its conserved phenylalanine or tryptophan. The chain recombines TRBV30 with TRBJ1-6, with D hard to call. Germline CDR1 is GTSNPN and CDR2 is SVGIG (reference sequence). V was shortened by 0 bases and J by 5 bases, with 8 bases between the two germline ends. The CDR3 is 14 amino acids. CDR3 residues: CAWSVRRDNSPLHL. CDR3 coding DNA: TGTGCCTGGAGTGTACGAAGGGATAATTCACCCCTCCACCTT.

A single count supports this clone. This sequence joins TRBV7-3 and TRBJ1-3; the D gene is possibly TRBD1 (6 bases). Germline V gene lookup returns CDR1 SGHTA and CDR2 FQGTGA. V was cut by 2 bases and J by 4 bases, with 9 bases left in between. The CDR3 length is 14 residues. The CDR3, as DNA: TGTGCCAGCAGCTTACAGGGGTCGGGAAACACCATATATTTT. Its protein product is CASSLQGSGNTIYF.

The table lists this clone with a few counts. The V and J genes are TRBV6-6 and TRBJ2-7; perhaps D is TRBD1 or TRBD2 (5 bases each). Germline assignment: CDR1 MNHNY and CDR2 SVGAGI (reference sequence). With 6 bases removed from V and 2 bases from J, the gap between germline ends came to 11 bases. This CDR3 region has 13 residues. The CDR3 is CASRIQGAYEQYF. The CDR3 bases are TGTGCCAGCAGGATCCAGGGAGCCTACGAGCAGTACTTC.

In its sample, this clone was seen once. The chain carries TRBV7-2 and TRBJ1-1; D remains unclear. Trimming took 4 bases from V and 1 from J, leaving 10 bases between them. The CDR3 contains 14 residues. Germline loops: CDR1 SGHTA, CDR2 FQGNSA. CDR3 DNA: TGTGCCAGCAGCTACAAAGGTAGGAACACTGAAGCTTTCTTT. Translating gives CASSYKGRNTEAFF.

The V gene is TRBV7-9, the J gene TRBJ2-7; D is perhaps TRBD2 (6 bases). The CDR3 is made up of 14 amino acids. CDR1 SEHNR and CDR2 FQNEAQ come from the germline V gene (reference sequence). The V end was cut by 2 bases, the J end by 7 bases, with 15 bases between. For the CDR3, the DNA is TGTGCCAGCAGCTTACTCCAGGGAGGTCTTGAGCAGTACTTC. It is translated as CASSLLQGGLEQYF.

This chain links TRBV6-1 with TRBJ2-5; D might be TRBD1 (5 bases). The germline CDR1 and CDR2 sequences are MNHNS and SASEGT. The CDR3 covers 11 residues. Trimming left V 11 bases short and J 3 bases short, with 10 bases between. The CDR3 reads CASTEEETQYF. The CDR3 DNA is TGTGCCTCGACAGAAGAAGAGACCCAGTACTTC.

The chain's CDR3 is CASSIQGKGEAFF. CDR3 coding DNA: TGTGCCAGTAGTATTCAGGGTAAGGGTGAAGCTTTCTTT. This chain uses TRBV19 with TRBJ1-1, with TRBD1 as a possible D gene (5 bases). Trimming shortened V by 3 bases and J by 7 bases, and 12 bases separated the two germline ends. CDR1 is LNHDA and CDR2 is SQIVND in the germline V gene (reference sequence). This CDR3 spans 13 amino acids.

In this sample, this clone turned up once. This chain uses TRBV23-1 with TRBJ2-2; D unclear. TRBV23-1 is reported as an ORF; its role is uncertain. V was shortened by 1 base and J by 2 bases, with 8 bases between the two germline ends. The CDR3 consists of 15 residues. In nucleotides, the CDR3 is TGCGCCAGCAGTCAATTTTGTGTAAACACCGGGGAGCTGTTTTTT. This encodes CASSQFCVNTGELFF.

The gene calls are TRBV11-1 and TRBJ1-1, with 9 bases aligning to TRBD1. V shed 4 bases, J shed 4 bases, and the junction held 1 base outside the gene matches. CDR1 is SGHAT and CDR2 is FQDESV in the germline V gene (reference sequence). CDR3 length: 13 amino acids. The DNA of the CDR3 is TGTGCCAGCAGCTCACAGGGGGCCACTGAAGCTTTCTTT. Amino acid sequence: CASSSQGATEAFF. Full variable domain (rest looked up from reference TRBV11-1 and TRBJ1-1): EAEVAQSPRYKITEKSQAVAFWCDPISGHATLYWYRQILGQGPELLVQFQDESVVDDSQLPKDRFSAERLKGVDSTLKIQPAELGDSAMYLCASSSQGATEAFFGQGTRLTVV.

The chain has TRBV5-1 and TRBJ2-2, with D possibly matching TRBD1 (5 bases). The CDR3 sequence is 15 residues long. Trimming took off 3 bases at V and 6 bases at J, with 15 bases between the two ends. CDR1 is SGHRS, CDR2 YFSETQ, per germline. The CDR3 spells CASSSQGVTAGELFF. As DNA, the CDR3 is TGCGCCAGCAGCTCTCAGGGTGTCACCGCCGGGGAGCTGTTTTTT.

The chain uses TRBV6-1 and TRBJ1-5; 11 bases agree with TRBD1. Per germline, CDR1 MNHNS and CDR2 SASEGT. The J segment lost 8 bases and the V segment lost 2 bases, leaving 8 bases of the junction unmatched. CDR3 length: 16 amino acids. CDR3 in amino acids: CASSEPHRDRGKPQHF. As DNA, the CDR3 is TGTGCCAGCAGTGAACCACACCGGGACAGGGGGAAGCCCCAGCATTTT.

This chain connects TRBV29-1 to TRBJ2-2; D is unclear. The germline CDR1 and CDR2 sequences are SQVTM and ANQGSEA. The V end was cut by 4 bases, the J end by 5 bases, with 11 bases between. This CDR3 has 13 residues. CDR3 coding DNA: TGCAGCGTTGCCCTGTTCCGGACCGGGGAGCTGTTTTTT. Translation gives CSVALFRTGELFF.

The genes are TRBV19 and TRBJ2-7; D remains unclear. Germline loops: CDR1 LNHDA, CDR2 SQIVND (reference sequence). With 6 bases removed from V and 2 bases from J, the gap between germline ends came to 5 bases. CDR3 size: 11 residues. The DNA for the CDR3 is TGTGCCAGTAGGAATGCCTACGAGCAGTACTTC. Protein sequence: CASRNAYEQYF.

The chain links TRBV5-1 to TRBJ2-7; 8 nucleotides match TRBD1. The CDR3 covers 13 residues. V lost 3 bases, J lost 4 bases, and 3 bases stayed unmatched. Germline V gives CDR1 SGHRS, CDR2 YFSETQ. The CDR3 reads CASSWDRMYEQYF. CDR3 DNA sequence: TGCGCCAGCAGCTGGGACAGGATGTACGAGCAGTACTTC.

The chain carries TRBV7-9 and TRBJ1-4; D call uncertain. V lost 2 bases to trimming and J lost 7 bases, with 11 bases between them. The germline V gene encodes CDR1 SEHNR and CDR2 FQNEAQ (reference sequence). The CDR3 runs 14 residues. DNA for the CDR3: TGTGCCAGCAGCTTAAGACTGGGCGGTGAAAAACTGTTTTTT. Amino acids: CASSLRLGGEKLFF.

In nucleotides, the CDR3 is TGTGCCAGTAGTATAGGGACAGGAGGAGGTCATGGCTACACCTTC. Translated, it gives CASSIGTGGGHGYTF. V is TRBV19 and J is TRBJ1-2; 7 bases map to TRBD1. This CDR3 has 15 amino acids. The germline CDR1 and CDR2 sequences are LNHDA and SQIVND (reference sequence). The J segment lost 6 bases and the V segment lost 1 base, leaving 8 bases of the junction unmatched. The full variable domain, completed using reference TRBV19 and TRBJ1-2, is DGGITQSPKYLFRKEGQNVTLSCEQNLNHDAMYWYRQDPGQGLRLIYYSQIVNDFQKGDIAEGYSVSREKKESFPLTVTSAQKNPTAFYLCASSIGTGGGHGYTFGSGTRLTVV.

The V gene is TRBV6-4, the J gene TRBJ2-3, with 13 nucleotides matching TRBD2. V was pared by 6 bases and J by 4 bases, with 1 base of the junction left unmatched. The CDR3 runs to 14 residues. The germline V gene encodes CDR1 MRHNA and CDR2 SNTAGT. In DNA, the CDR3 is TGTGCCAGCAGCACTAGCGGGGGGGCAGATACGCAGTATTTT. Its translation is CASSTSGGADTQYF.

This rearrangement joins TRBV11-2 to TRBJ1-6; D ambiguous. There are 15 residues in the CDR3. Trimming left V 4 bases short and J 7 bases short, with 14 bases between. From germline, CDR1 is SGHAT and CDR2 FQNNGV. The CDR3 spells CASSSLTIGNSPLHF. CDR3 nucleotides: TGTGCCAGCAGCTCCCTAACGATCGGGAATTCACCCCTCCACTTT.

The V call is TRBV29-1, the J call TRBJ2-1, with D possibly matching TRBD2 (6 bases). V was clipped by 0 bases and J by 0 bases, with 12 bases between them. The CDR3 runs to 16 residues. CDR1 is SQVTM, CDR2 ANQGSEA, per germline. CDR3: CSVEDFRGSSYNEQFF. In DNA, the CDR3 is TGCAGCGTTGAAGATTTTCGGGGGAGCTCCTACAATGAGCAGTTCTTC.